This record concerns one T cell receptor beta chain sequence. There are a few counts of this clonotype. No antigen is known for it. The sample holds no much larger clone one base away, and base qualities are not on file. The sample belongs to a study of regulatory T cells in long-lasting Graves disease (dated by TCRdb to about 2021). The study in broad terms: Persistent Graves' disease was defined as antithyroid drug treatment for over 5 years with persistently positive TSH receptor autoantibodies. Persistent Graves' disease patients were compared with newly diagnosed Graves' disease patients by peripheral blood TCR sequencing and RNA sequencing. The study was conducted in China and was registered as a clinical trial. A total of about 33 samples underwent TCR sequencing, from about 13 patients with persistent Graves' disease and roughly 20 patients with newly diagnosed Graves' disease. On average, persistent Graves' disease patients in the clinical cohort had been on antithyroid drugs for about 9.7 years. What the research found in general, with its limitations: The study examined only peripheral blood because the primary lesion, thyroid tissue, could not be accessed. Compared with newly diagnosed patients, patients with persistent Graves' disease had lower TCR Shannon entropy and fewer highly expanded clones, which suggests clonal expansion. Persistent patients shared more public clonotypes among themselves (under 3,000) than newly diagnosed patients did (approximately 900). Sequencing and analysis were restricted to the TCR beta chain. Persistent disease showed preferential use of TRBV28, TRBJ1-2 and TRBJ2-5, whereas newly diagnosed disease favored TRBV20-1 and TRBJ2-1. As a limitation, the authors acknowledged that the small sample size may reduce accuracy.

The V and J ends are trimmed by 5 bases and 0 bases, leaving 13 bases between them. The CDR3 covers 16 residues, taking in both the cysteine and the phenylalanine. The DNA shown is the 48-base CDR3, in frame from base 1. In the germline V gene (reference sequence), CDR1 corresponds to SEHNR and CDR2 to FQNEAQ. Libraries were prepared through multiplex PCR. Sequencing was carried out with an Illumina HiSeq 4000. To build TCR beta libraries, CDR3 regions were amplified by Arm-PCR using iRepertoire HTBI primers. Before sequencing, the PCR products underwent gel purification. Per the source publication's procedure: Across samples, 62 TRBV and 14 TRBJ segments were identified and used for gene usage analysis of CDR3 amino acid clonotypes. Filtered high-quality paired reads were merged into contigs using COPE and FqMerger. BLAST was used to align contigs to IMGT TRBV, TRBD and TRBJ reference genes, with CDR3 defined following IMGT. Any clonotype with a frequency above 0.1% was classified as a highly expanded clone. Repertoire diversity was measured by Shannon entropy, and V-J evenness by the Gini coefficient. A clonotype was considered public if more than one individual shared it. The public sequencing data were trimmed at Q25 with fastp and processed into clonotypes with MiXCR by TCRdb, which kept only in-frame beta chains. Rows with a matching CDR3 protein are joined into one entry that keeps the most common DNA and genes. TCRdb's processing, not the study's, gives the V and J calls here. For this sample there are 700,000 or so distinct CDR3 sequences; 30% appear just once. The biggest ten clones account for about two fifths of the sample.

The time point label of this sample denotes: persistent/refractory GD, antithyroid drugs over 5 years with positive TRAb. For both TCR sequencing and RNA sequencing, RNA was extracted from PBMCs using TRIzol. The diagnosis of Graves' disease followed American Thyroid Association guidelines. Patients for the study were recruited at an endocrinology department in Xi'an, China. Each patient gave approximately 10 milliliters of peripheral blood, collected in an EDTA anticoagulant tube. Ficoll Paque Plus density gradient separation was used to isolate PBMCs, and no further T cell sorting was performed. RNA quality was checked with an Agilent 2100 Bioanalyzer and agarose gel, and concentration with a NanoDrop 2000.

The material sequenced was peripheral blood mononuclear cells (PBMCs), taken when the disease was refractory, from a patient treated with antithyroid drugs. Here the chain combines TRBV7-9 and TRBJ1-4; a tentative D call is TRBD1 (5 bases match). The clonotype originates from a female donor with Graves disease. In nucleotide form, the sequence is TGTGCCAGCAGCCTTAGTGGGACCGCAACTAATGAAAAACTGTTTTTT. Protein translation: CASSLSGTATNEKLFF.